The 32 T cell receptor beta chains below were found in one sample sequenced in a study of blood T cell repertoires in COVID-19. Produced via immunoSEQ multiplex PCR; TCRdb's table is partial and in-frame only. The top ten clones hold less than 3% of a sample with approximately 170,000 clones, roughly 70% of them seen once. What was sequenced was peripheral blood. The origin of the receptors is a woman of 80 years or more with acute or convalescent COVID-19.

CDR3 region: CAISGITGLGAGELFF. The CDR3 nucleotides read TGTGCCATCAGCGGAATTACGGGACTAGGTGCCGGGGAGCTGTTTTTT. This chain joins TRBV10-3 and TRBJ2-2; 8 bases line up with TRBD2. J gave up 6 bases and V 6 bases, and 12 bases lay outside the gene matches. This CDR3 comprises 16 residues. Germline V gene sequence: CDR1 ENHRY, CDR2 SYGVKD.

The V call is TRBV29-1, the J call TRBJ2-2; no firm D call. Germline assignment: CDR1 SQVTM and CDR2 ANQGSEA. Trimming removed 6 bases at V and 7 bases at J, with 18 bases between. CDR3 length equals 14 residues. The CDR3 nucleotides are TGCAGCGTGGCCTTAGGTGGGCCGAGCGGGGAGCTGTTTTTT. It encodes CSVALGGPSGELFF.

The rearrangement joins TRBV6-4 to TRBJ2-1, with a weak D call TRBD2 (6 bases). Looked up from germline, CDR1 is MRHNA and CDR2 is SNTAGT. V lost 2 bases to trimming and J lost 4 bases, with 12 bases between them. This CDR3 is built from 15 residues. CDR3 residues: CASSDASGEYNEQFF. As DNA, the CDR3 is TGTGCCAGCAGTGACGCGTCGGGAGAATACAATGAGCAGTTCTTC.

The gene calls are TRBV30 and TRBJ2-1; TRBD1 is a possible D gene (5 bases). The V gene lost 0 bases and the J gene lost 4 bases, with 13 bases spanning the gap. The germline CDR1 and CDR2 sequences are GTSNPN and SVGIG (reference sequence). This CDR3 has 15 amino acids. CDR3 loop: CAWSVQVLPYNEQFF. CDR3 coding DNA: TGTGCCTGGAGTGTACAGGTCTTACCTTACAATGAGCAGTTCTTC.

In DNA, the CDR3 is TGTGCCAGCCGGGACAACTCCTACGAGCAGTACTTC. It codes for CASRDNSYEQYF. This chain connects TRBV2 to TRBJ2-7, with D possibly being TRBD1 (6 bases). The V end was cut by 8 bases, the J end by 0 bases, with 8 bases between. The CDR3 is 12 residues long. CDR1 and CDR2 (germline): SNHLY, FYNNEI.

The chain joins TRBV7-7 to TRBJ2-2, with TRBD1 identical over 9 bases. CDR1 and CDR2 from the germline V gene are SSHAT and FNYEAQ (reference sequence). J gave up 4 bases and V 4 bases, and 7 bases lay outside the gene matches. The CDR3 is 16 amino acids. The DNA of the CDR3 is TGTGCCAGCAGCTCCGCCGGGACAGGGTTCACCGGGGAGCTGTTTTTT. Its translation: CASSSAGTGFTGELFF.

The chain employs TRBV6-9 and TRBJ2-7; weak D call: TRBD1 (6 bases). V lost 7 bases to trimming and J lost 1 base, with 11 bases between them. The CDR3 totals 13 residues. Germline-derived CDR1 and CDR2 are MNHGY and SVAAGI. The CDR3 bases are TGTGCCAGCAATCCCGGGACATCCTACGAGCAGTACTTC. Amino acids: CASNPGTSYEQYF.

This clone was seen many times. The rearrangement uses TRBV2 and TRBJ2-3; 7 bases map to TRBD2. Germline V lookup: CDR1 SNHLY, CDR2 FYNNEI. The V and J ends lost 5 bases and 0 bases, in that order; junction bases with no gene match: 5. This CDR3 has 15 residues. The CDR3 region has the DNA TGTGCCAGCAGTCAACTAGCGTCTAGCACAGATACGCAGTATTTT. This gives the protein CASSQLASSTDTQYF.

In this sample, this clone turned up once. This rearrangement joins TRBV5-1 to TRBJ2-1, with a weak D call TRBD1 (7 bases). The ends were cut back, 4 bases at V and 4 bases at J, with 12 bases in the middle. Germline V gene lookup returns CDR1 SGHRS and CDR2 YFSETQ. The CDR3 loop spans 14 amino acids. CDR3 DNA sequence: TGCGCCAGCAGCGCGGGACAGCTATACAATGAGCAGTTCTTC. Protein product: CASSAGQLYNEQFF.

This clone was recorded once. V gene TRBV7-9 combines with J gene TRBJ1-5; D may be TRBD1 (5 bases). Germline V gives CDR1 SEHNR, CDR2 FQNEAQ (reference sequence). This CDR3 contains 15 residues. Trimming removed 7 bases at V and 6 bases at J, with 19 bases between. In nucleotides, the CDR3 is TGTGCCAGCACCAACCGGGGGGGAGTAAGTCAGCCCCAGCATTTT. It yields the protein CASTNRGGVSQPQHF. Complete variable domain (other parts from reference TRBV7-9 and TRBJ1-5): DTGVSQNPRHKITKRGQNVTFRCDPISEHNRLYWYRQTLGQGPEFLTYFQNEAQLEKSRLLSDRFSAERPKGSFSTLEIQRTEQGDSAMYLCASTNRGGVSQPQHFGDGTRLSIL.

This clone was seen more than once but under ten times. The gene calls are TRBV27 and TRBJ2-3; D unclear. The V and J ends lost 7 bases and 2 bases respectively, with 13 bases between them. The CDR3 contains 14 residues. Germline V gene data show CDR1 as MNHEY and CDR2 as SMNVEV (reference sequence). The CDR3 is CASKPVRITDTQYF. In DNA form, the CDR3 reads TGTGCCAGCAAACCAGTGAGGATCACAGATACGCAGTATTTT.

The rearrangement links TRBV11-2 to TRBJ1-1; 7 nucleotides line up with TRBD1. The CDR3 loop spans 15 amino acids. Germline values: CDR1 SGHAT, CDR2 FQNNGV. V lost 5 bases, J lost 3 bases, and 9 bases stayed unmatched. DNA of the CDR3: TGTGCCAGCAGCACCTACAGGGGACGGGACACTGAAGCTTTCTTT. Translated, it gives CASSTYRGRDTEAFF.

CDR3 protein: CASRQSQGAQYEQYF. The CDR3 nucleotides are TGCGCCAGCAGACAGTCGCAGGGGGCGCAGTACGAGCAGTACTTC. The rearrangement joins TRBV5-1 to TRBJ2-7; 8 bases line up with TRBD1. Looked up from germline, CDR1 is SGHRS and CDR2 is YFSETQ. V shed 5 bases and J 4 bases; nucleotides not matched to a gene: 11. The CDR3 has 15 amino acids.

CDR3 region: CASTDRDRATDTQYF. The CDR3 DNA is TGTGCCAGCACCGACCGGGACAGGGCCACAGATACGCAGTATTTT. The rearrangement links TRBV6-5 to TRBJ2-3, with 9 bases identical to TRBD1. V trimming: 7 bases; J trimming: 2 bases; junction bases outside the gene matches: 7. CDR1 and CDR2 from the germline V gene are MNHEY and SVGAGI. The CDR3 totals 15 residues.

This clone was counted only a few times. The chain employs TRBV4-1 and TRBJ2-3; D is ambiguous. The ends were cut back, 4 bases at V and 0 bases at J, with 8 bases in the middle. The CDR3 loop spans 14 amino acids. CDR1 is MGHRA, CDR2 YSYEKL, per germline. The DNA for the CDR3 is TGCGCCAGCAGCCTCGCGGCTAGCACAGATACGCAGTATTTT. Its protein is CASSLAASTDTQYF.

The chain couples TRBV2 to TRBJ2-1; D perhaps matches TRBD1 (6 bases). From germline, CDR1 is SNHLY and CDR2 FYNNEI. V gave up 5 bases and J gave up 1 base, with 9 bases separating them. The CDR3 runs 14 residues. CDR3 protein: CASSPRGSYNEQFF. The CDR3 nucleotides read TGTGCCAGCAGTCCTAGGGGGTCCTACAATGAGCAGTTCTTC.

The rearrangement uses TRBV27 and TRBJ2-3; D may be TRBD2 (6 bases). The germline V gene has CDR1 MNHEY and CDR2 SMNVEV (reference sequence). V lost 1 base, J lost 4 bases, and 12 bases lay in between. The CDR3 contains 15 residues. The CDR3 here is CASSLFTSPADTQYF. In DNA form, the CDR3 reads TGTGCCAGCAGTTTATTTACTAGCCCCGCAGATACGCAGTATTTT.

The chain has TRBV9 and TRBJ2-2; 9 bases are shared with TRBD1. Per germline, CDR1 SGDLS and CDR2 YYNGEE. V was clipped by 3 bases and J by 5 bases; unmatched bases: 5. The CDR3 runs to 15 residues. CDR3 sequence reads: CASSAGTGWTGELFF. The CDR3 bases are TGTGCCAGCAGCGCGGGGACAGGGTGGACCGGGGAGCTGTTTTTT.

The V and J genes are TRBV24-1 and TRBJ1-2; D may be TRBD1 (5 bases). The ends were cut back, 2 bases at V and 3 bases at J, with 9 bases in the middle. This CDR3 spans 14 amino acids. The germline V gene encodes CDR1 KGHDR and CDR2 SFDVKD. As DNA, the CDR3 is TGTGCCACCAGTGATTACCAGGGTGACTATGGCTACACCTTC. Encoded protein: CATSDYQGDYGYTF.

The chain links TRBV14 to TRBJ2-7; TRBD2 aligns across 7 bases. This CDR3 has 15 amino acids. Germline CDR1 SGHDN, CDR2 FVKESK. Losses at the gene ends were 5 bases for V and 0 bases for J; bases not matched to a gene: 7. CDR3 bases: TGTGCCAGCAGCTTTTGGGGAGGGATCTCCTACGAGCAGTACTTC. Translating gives CASSFWGGISYEQYF.

The CDR3 coding sequence is TGTGCCAGCGAACCGGCAGCCCTCAGAGGTGGCTACACCTTC. It codes for CASEPAALRGGYTF. The V gene is TRBV28, the J gene TRBJ1-2; D call uncertain. Germline CDR1 MDHEN, CDR2 SYDVKM. The CDR3 contains 14 residues. V was clipped by 8 bases and J by 7 bases, with 20 bases between them.

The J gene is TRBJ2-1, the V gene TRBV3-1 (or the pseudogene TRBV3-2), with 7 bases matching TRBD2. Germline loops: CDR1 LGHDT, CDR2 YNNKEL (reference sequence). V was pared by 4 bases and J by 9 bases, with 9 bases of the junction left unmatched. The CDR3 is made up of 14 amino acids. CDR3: CASSPRSSSGEQFF. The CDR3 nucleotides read TGTGCCAGCAGCCCCCGATCTTCTAGCGGTGAGCAGTTCTTC.

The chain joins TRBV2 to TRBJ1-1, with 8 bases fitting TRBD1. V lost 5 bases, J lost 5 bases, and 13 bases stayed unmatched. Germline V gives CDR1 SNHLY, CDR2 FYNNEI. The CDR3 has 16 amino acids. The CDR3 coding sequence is TGTGCCAGCAGTCCCCGGTGGGACAGGAGGGGGACTGAAGCTTTCTTT. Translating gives CASSPRWDRRGTEAFF.

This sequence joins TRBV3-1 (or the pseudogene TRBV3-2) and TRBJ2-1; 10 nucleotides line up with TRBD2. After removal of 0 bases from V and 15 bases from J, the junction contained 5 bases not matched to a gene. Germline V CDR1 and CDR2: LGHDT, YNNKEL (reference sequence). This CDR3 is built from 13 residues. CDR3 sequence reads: CASSQDLAGVMFF. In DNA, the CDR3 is TGTGCCAGCAGCCAAGACCTAGCGGGAGTCATGTTCTTC.

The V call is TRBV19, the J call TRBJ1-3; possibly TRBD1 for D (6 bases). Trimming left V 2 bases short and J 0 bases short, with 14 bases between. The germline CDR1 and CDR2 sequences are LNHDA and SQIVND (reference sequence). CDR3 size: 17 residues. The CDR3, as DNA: TGTGCCAGTAGTATACCGACAGGAGTGACCTCTGGAAACACCATATATTTT. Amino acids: CASSIPTGVTSGNTIYF.

The CDR3 nucleotides are TGCGCCAGCTCTTCCGGACAGGGAGGGGAAAAACTGTTTTTT. It yields the protein CASSSGQGGEKLFF. This chain uses TRBV5-1 with TRBJ1-4, with 8 bases matching TRBD1. The junction had 10 bases not matched to a gene; V was cut back by 7 bases and J by 8 bases. CDR3 length: 14 residues. Germline CDR1 is SGHRS and CDR2 is YFSETQ.

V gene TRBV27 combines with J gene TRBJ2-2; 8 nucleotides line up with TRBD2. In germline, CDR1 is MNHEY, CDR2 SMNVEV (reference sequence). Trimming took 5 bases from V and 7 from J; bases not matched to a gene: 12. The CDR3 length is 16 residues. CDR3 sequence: CASSPQRERFIGELFF. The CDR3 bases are TGTGCCAGCAGTCCCCAGCGGGAGAGGTTTATCGGGGAGCTGTTTTTT.

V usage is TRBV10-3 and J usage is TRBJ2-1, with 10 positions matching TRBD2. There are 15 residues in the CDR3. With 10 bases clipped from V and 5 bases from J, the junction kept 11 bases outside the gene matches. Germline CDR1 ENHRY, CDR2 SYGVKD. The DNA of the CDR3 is TGTGCCAGCGAGCGGGAGGGCCTAGGGGACAATGAGCAGTTCTTC. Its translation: CASEREGLGDNEQFF.

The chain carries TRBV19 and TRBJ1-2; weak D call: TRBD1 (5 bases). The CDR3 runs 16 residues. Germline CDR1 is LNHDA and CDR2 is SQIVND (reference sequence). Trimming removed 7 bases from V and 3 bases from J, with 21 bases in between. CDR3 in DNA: TGTGCCAGTACGTTGGGGGGACGGTATAATGACTATGGCTACACCTTC. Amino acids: CASTLGGRYNDYGYTF.

The CDR3 DNA is TGTGCCAGCAGCTTAGGTGGGAGAGCGGCGTTTAATGAAAAACTGTTTTTT. This codes for CASSLGGRAAFNEKLFF. The chain carries TRBV7-9 and TRBJ1-4; D remains unclear. V gave up 1 base and J gave up 4 bases, with 16 bases separating them. CDR1 is SEHNR and CDR2 is FQNEAQ in the germline V gene (reference sequence). The CDR3 has 17 residues.

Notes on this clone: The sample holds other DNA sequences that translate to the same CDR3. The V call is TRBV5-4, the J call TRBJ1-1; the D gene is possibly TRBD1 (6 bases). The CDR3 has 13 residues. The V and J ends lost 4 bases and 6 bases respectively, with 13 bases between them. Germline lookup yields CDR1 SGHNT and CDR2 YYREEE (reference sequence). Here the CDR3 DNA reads TGTGCCAGCAGCCTACAGGGAGTCGCTGAAGCTTTCTTT. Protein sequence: CASSLQGVAEAFF.

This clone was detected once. The CDR3 loop is CASRERTAGELFF. For the CDR3, the DNA is TGTGCCAGCAGAGAGCGGACGGCCGGGGAGCTGTTTTTT. The V gene is TRBV28, the J gene TRBJ2-2, with D perhaps TRBD2 (5 bases). The CDR3 has 13 amino acids. The germline gives CDR1 MDHEN, CDR2 SYDVKM. The ends were cut back, 6 bases at V and 6 bases at J, with 11 bases in the middle.